The present TCR beta chain was sequenced within a study of blood T cell repertoires in COVID-19. Study as a whole: Samples taken during acute and convalescent COVID-19 were collected in the United States, Italy and Spain. From T cells, B-cell-depleted T cells, or PBMCs came the material, which was cDNA or gDNA.

This CDR3 has 13 residues. V lost 3 bases to trimming and J lost 4 bases, with 6 bases between them. Looked up from germline, CDR1 is KGHSH and CDR2 is LQKENI. Libraries were prepared by immunoSEQ multiplex PCR; TCRdb keeps only in-frame clonotypes and omits some of them. Among about 120,000 clones listed, under 80% were seen once. Sequenced input: peripheral blood. The source of this sequence is a middle-aged man with acute or convalescent COVID-19. This rearrangement joins TRBV18 to TRBJ1-4; D is perhaps TRBD1 (5 bases). The CDR3 region has the DNA TGTGCCAGCTCACCGGGACTTAATGAAAAACTGTTTTTT. As protein: CASSPGLNEKLFF. Using reference TRBV18 and TRBJ1-4 for the parts outside the CDR3, the full variable domain is NAGVMQNPRHLVRRRGQEARLRCSPMKGHSHVYWYRQLPEEGLKFMVYLQKENIIDESGMPKERFSAEFPKEGPSILRIQQVVRGDSAAYFCASSPGLNEKLFFGSGTQLSVL.